This TCR beta chain appears in the sequencing data of a study of immune evolution from preneoplasia to lung adenocarcinoma. Findings and caveats of the study: Top clone frequencies peaked in normal lung, apparently declining through invasive adenocarcinoma. Normal lung had highest clonality; later lesions appeared denser, more diverse.

Points on this clone: Its antigen is unknown.

The CDR3 extends over 15 amino acids. Looked up from germline, CDR1 is MNHNS and CDR2 is SASEGT. Germline trimming cut 2 bases from V and 4 bases from J; bases unmatched to any gene: 7. Resections took place in Japan or China from about 2014 to 2017. Nucleic acids came from premalignant or tumor cells enriched by macro-dissection. Profiled with immunoSEQ multiplex PCR; TCRdb holds only in-frame clones, not every one. In the table there are about 41,000 clones, less than 80% of which are singletons. Sample: FFPE invasive lung adenocarcinoma tissue. The receptor comes from a person between 60 and 70 years old with lung adenocarcinoma. The chain couples TRBV6-1 to TRBJ1-2; 7 bases map to TRBD1. The CDR3 here is CASSEQGVWAYGYTF. The CDR3 DNA is TGTGCCAGCAGTGAACAGGGGGTCTGGGCCTATGGCTACACCTTC.